This T cell receptor beta chain was retrieved from a study of cytomegalovirus exposure and HLA in healthy donors. Comment on this clone: Its specificity is not known.

Unmatched junction bases numbered 6, after V lost 5 bases and J lost 6 bases. CDR3 length: 13 residues. The V gene's germline CDR1 is LNHDA and CDR2 SQIVND (reference sequence). Sequenced by immunoSEQ multiplex PCR; TCRdb stores in-frame clones only, minus some. This table holds under 300,000 clones, about 86% found once. The donors were part of the approximately 130-subject validation cohort, which stood apart from the 666-subject first cohort. Findings of the study overall: Rare TCR sequences dominated, though some public TCRs recurred in many donors. A few of the chains that were CMV-associated were confirmed in vitro to be specific for CMV antigens. Researchers counted roughly 150 TCR beta chains as cytomegalovirus-associated.

The receptor was isolated from a woman aged 18-29 years in good health and CMV-seronegative. Sequencing was performed on PBMCs. The chain uses TRBV19 and TRBJ1-2; 7 nucleotides line up with TRBD1. The CDR3 DNA reads TGTGCCAGTAGTTTGCGGGACAGCCATGGCTACACCTTC. It codes for CASSLRDSHGYTF.